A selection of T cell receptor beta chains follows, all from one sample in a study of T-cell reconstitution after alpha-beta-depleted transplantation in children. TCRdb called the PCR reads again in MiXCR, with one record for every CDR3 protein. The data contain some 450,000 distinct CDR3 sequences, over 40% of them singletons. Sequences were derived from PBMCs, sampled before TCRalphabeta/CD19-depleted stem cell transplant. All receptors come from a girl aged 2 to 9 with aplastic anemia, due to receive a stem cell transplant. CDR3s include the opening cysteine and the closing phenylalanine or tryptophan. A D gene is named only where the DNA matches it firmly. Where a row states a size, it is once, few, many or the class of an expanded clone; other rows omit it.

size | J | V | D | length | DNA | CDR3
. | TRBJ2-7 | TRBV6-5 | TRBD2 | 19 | TGTGCCAGCAGTTACTCTAGACTAGTCCCAGCGGGGGAGAGATACGAGCAGTACTTC | CASSYSRLVPAGERYEQYF
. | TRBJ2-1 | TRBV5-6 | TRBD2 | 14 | TGTGCCAGCAGCTTGCTTTCTAGCGGCAATGAGCAGTTCTTC | CASSLLSSGNEQFF
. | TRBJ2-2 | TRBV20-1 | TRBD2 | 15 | TGCAGTGCGCCGGGACTAGCGGCGAACACCGGGGAGCTGTTTTTT | CSAPGLAANTGELFF
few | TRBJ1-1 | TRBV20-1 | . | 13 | TGCAGTGCTACCTGGAATGTGAACACTGAAGCTTTCTTT | CSATWNVNTEAFF
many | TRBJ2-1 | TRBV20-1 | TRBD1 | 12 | TGCAGTGCCGGACAGGGCTACAATGAGCAGTTCTTC | CSAGQGYNEQFF
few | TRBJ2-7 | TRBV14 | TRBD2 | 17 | TGTGCCAGCAGCCAAAGAGCCCTAGCGGTGAGCTCCTACGAGCAGTACTTC | CASSQRALAVSSYEQYF
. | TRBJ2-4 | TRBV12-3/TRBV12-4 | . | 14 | TGTGCCAGCAGTTTAACAGGGAGGGGAAACATTCAGTACTTC | CASSLTGRGNIQYF
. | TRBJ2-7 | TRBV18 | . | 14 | TGTGCCAGCTCACCACCACAGTCCTGGTGGGAGCAGTACTTC | CASSPPQSWWEQYF
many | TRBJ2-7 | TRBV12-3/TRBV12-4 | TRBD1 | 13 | TGTGCCAGCAGTTACGGACAGGGGTACGAGCAGTACTTC | CASSYGQGYEQYF
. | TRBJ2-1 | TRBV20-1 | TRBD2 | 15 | TGCAGTGCTAGAGGACTAGCGGGGGGCCGGGATGAGCAGTTCTTC | CSARGLAGGRDEQFF
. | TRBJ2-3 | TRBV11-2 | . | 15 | TGTGCCAGCAGCCAAACAACAGGGACCACAGATACGCAGTATTTT | CASSQTTGTTDTQYF
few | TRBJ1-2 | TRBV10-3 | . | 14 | TGTGCCATCAGACAATATTCCAGGGCAGGAGGCTACACCTTC | CAIRQYSRAGGYTF
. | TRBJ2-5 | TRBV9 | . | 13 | TGTGCCAGCAGCGTTAACCTTGGTGAGACCCAGTACTTC | CASSVNLGETQYF
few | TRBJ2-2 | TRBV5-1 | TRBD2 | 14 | TGCGCCAGCAGCTTCCAGCGGGAGTCCGGGGAGCTGTTTTTT | CASSFQRESGELFF
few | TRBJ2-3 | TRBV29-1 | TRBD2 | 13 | TGCAGCGTTCGGGGGGTAATCACAGATACGCAGTATTTT | CSVRGVITDTQYF
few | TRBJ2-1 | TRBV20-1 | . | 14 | TGCAGTGCTAGAGATACGGGGACCTACAATGAGCAGTTCTTC | CSARDTGTYNEQFF
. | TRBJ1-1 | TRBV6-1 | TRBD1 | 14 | TGTGCCAGCGGGTGGACAGGGAGGAACACTGAAGCTTTCTTT | CASGWTGRNTEAFF
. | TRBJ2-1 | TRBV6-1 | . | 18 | TGTGCCAGCAGTACGGCCCTCGGAGGGCCGTCTCCCTACAATGAGCAGTTCTTC | CASSTALGGPSPYNEQFF
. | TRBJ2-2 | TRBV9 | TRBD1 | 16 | TGTGCCAGCAGCGTCAATCCGGGACAGGGAGCCGGGGAGCTGTTTTTT | CASSVNPGQGAGELFF
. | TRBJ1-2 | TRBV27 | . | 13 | TGTGCCAGCAGTTTAGATAGGTGGAATGGCTACACCTTC | CASSLDRWNGYTF
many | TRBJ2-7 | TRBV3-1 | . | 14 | TGTGCCAGCAGCCGTGGGATATCGCACTTCGAGCAGTACTTC | CASSRGISHFEQYF
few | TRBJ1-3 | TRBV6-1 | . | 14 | TGTGCCAGCAGTCATGAAGTCTCTGGAAACACCATATATTTT | CASSHEVSGNTIYF
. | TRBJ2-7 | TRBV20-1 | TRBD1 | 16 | TGCTGTGCTAGAGATCCGCTACGGACAGGGACCTACGAGCAGTACTTC | CCARDPLRTGTYEQYF
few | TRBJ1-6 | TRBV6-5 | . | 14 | TGTGCCAGCAGTTACTCCGCCTCGGAACCACCCCTCCACTTT | CASSYSASEPPLHF
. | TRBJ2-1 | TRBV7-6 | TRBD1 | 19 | TGTGCCAGCAGCCCCTTTCCCAACTCCGGGACAGAGAGAAACAATGAGCAGTTCTTC | CASSPFPNSGTERNNEQFF
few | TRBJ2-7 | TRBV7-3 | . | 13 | TGTGCCAGCAGCTTAAAGGGGGGCTCCGAGCAGTACTTC | CASSLKGGSEQYF
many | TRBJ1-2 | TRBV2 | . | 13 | TGTGCCAGCAGACAACAGGCAAACTATGGCTACACCTTC | CASRQQANYGYTF
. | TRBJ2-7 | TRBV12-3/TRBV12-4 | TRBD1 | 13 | TGTGCCAGCAGGGGACAGGGGGCAGGCGAGCAGTACTTC | CASRGQGAGEQYF
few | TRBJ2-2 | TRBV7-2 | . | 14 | TGTGCCAGCAGCTTGGACTTTAACACCGGGGAGCTGTTTTTT | CASSLDFNTGELFF
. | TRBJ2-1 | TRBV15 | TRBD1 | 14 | TGTGCCACCAGCAGGAGGACAGGGCCCGATGAGCAGTTCTTC | CATSRRTGPDEQFF
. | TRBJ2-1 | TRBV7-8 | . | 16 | TGTGCCAGCAGCTTAATAGGCGGGATCTCCTACAATGAGCAGTTCTTC | CASSLIGGISYNEQFF
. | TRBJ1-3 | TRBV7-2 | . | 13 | TGTGCCAGTCGCCGGGAACTGGGAAACACCATATATTTT | CASRRELGNTIYF
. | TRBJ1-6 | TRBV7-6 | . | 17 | TGTGCCAGCAGCTTAGAGAGTGAGAGCTCCTATAATTCACCCCTCCACTTT | CASSLESESSYNSPLHF
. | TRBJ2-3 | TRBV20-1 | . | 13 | TGCAGGGGAGGGGACAGTGTATCAGATACGCAGTATTTT | CRGGDSVSDTQYF
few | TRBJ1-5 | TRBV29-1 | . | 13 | TGCAGCGTTGGGGGAGGGAGTAATCAGCCCCAGCATTTT | CSVGGGSNQPQHF
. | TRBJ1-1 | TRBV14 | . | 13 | TGTGCCAGCAGCCAAGATCAGGAGTCTGAAGCTTTCTTT | CASSQDQESEAFF
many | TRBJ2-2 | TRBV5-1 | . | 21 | TGCGCCAGCAGCTTACCACCGGGGCCTACAGGGAAACAGGAAGTAGCCGGGGAGCTGTTTTTT | CASSLPPGPTGKQEVAGELFF
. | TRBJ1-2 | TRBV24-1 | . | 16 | TGTGCCACCAGTGATCCCGGAAACAGGGACGACTATGGCTACACCTTC | CATSDPGNRDDYGYTF
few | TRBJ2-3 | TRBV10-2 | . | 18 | TGCGCCAGCAGTTTATTCCCTCGAGGAGAACGGAGAACAGATACGCAGTATTTT | CASSLFPRGERRTDTQYF
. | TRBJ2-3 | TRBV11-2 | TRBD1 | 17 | TGTGCCAGCAATGAAGCCCAGGGGGCGCGACGCACAGATACGCAGTATTTT | CASNEAQGARRTDTQYF
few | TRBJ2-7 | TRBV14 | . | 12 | TGTGCCAGCAGCCACCGATCCTACGAGCAGTACTTC | CASSHRSYEQYF
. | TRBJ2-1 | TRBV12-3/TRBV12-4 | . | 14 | TGTGCCAGCAGTTTACCCCGGCAGGGCCTTGAGCAGTTCTTC | CASSLPRQGLEQFF
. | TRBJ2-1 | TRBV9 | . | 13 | TGTGCCAGCAGCGGGGGGGCTGATAATGAGCAGTTCTTC | CASSGGADNEQFF
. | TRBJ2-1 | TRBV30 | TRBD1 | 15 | TGTGCCTGGGGTCGGACAGGGGTCCTCCTTGATGAGCAGTTCTTC | CAWGRTGVLLDEQFF
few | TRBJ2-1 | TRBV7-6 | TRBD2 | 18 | TGTGCCAGCAGCCGGGGGGTAGGCCCCGGTCCCACAATGACTGAGCAGTTCTTC | CASSRGVGPGPTMTEQFF
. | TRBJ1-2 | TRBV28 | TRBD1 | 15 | TGTGCCAGCAGTACTCCGGGACAGGAGAACTATGGCTACACCTTC | CASSTPGQENYGYTF
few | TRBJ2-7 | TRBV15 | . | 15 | TGTGCCACCAGCAGAGGGGGGTTAGGATCCTACGAGCAGTACTTC | CATSRGGLGSYEQYF
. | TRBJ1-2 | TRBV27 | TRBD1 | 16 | TGTGCCAGCAGTTCTATGCCTCCGGACAGGGGGTATGGCGACACCTTC | CASSSMPPDRGYGDTF
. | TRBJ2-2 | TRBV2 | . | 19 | TGTACCCTCTGTTTACGCGTGTCAGCCGGGGCCCGCGGCACCGGGGAGCTGTTTTTT | CTLCLRVSAGARGTGELFF
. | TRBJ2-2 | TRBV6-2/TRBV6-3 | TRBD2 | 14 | TGTGCCAGCAGAAGAAGCGGGAACACCGGTGAGCCGTTTTTT | CASRRSGNTGEPFF
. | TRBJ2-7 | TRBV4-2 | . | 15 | TGTGCCAGCAGCCAAGAATCCCAGATATCCTACGAGCAGTACTTC | CASSQESQISYEQYF
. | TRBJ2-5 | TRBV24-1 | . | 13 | TGTGCCACCAGTGATTATCCCCCGGGGACCCAGTACTTC | CATSDYPPGTQYF
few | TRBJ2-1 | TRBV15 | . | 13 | TGTGCCACCAGCAGAAGAGCCGGTAATGAGCAGTTCTTC | CATSRRAGNEQFF
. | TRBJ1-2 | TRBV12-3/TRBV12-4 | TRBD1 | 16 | TGTGCCAGCAGTTTAGAGGGGACAGTCCGGATAGGTGGCTACACCTTC | CASSLEGTVRIGGYTF
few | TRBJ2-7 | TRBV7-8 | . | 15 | TGTGCCAGCAGCCCCCTAGCGTCCCATACCTATCTACAGTACTTC | CASSPLASHTYLQYF
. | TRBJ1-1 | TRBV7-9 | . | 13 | TGTGCCAGCACCCGCGGAGGGGGCACTGAAGCTTTCTTT | CASTRGGGTEAFF
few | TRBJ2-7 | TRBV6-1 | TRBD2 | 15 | TGTGCCAGCTCGACGACTAGCGGGATCTCCTACGAGCAGTACTTC | CASSTTSGISYEQYF